This TCR beta chain was identified during a study of blood T cell repertoires in COVID-19 (dated by TCRdb to about 2020). Study-level background: Collaborator samples came from the United States, Italy and Spain and covered acute and convalescent phases of COVID-19. The sample metadata nearly always contained a de-identified subject ID, COVID-19 status, age in years and sex. Samples were obtained from the ongoing ImmuneRACE study (first 160 participants) and from over a thousand subjects provided by 6 global collaborators. The repertoires were made available in a free public database intended to serve as a resource for research on the immune response to SARS-CoV-2. Subjects who had been exposed to COVID-19, were actively infected with it, or had recovered from it provided the deeply sampled blood TCRbeta repertoires that made up the dataset. HLA class I and class II types, where available, came from metadata supplied by the sample provider rather than from assay-based typing. The prospective study material was composed of cDNA or gDNA derived from T cells, B-cell-depleted T cells, or PBMCs. On the study overall, not on this receptor specifically: The amount of clinical and demographic metadata varied by source and participant and was provided uncurated.

In its sample, this clone was seen a few times. It lacks a known antigen. No clone much larger than this one lies a single base away; base qualities are absent. Enrolling through a virtual design, the prospective study's participants ranged in age from roughly 18 to 90 years and lived across approximately 25 United States geographic areas. In the prospective study, participants were assigned to cohorts based on the clinical history participants reported in a screening survey and a study questionnaire. Recovered participants in ImmuneRACE Cohort 3 were defined as having two consecutive negative NP/OP PCR tests, clearance from a healthcare professional, or resolution of symptoms. In the prospective study, whole blood, serum and a nasopharyngeal or oropharyngeal swab were collected from each participant by mobile phlebotomists. Over a roughly two-month period, participants in the prospective study had the option of providing additional blood draws and questionnaires. Blood samples from the prospective study were shipped frozen or at room temperature prior to DNA extraction.

TCRbeta CDR3 regions were amplified from genomic DNA using the immunoSEQ Assay, a bias-controlled multiplex PCR. The authors' pipeline ran thus. The number of nucleated cells in each sample was estimated by amplification of reference gene primers within the assay. Sequence reads were collapsed and filtered to measure the absolute abundance of every unique TCRbeta CDR3 rearrangement. For each sample, productive Simpson clonality was calculated by taking the square root of Simpson's diversity index across productive rearrangements. TCRdb obtained this table from immuneACCESS and retained in-frame rearrangements with V and J assigned. These tables miss some clones; where compared with another copy, unresolved V genes account for less than half of the shortfall, and the remainder is unexplained. V and J calls and clone size are as listed in that table; D and trimming were resolved from the DNA. The sample table holds a few hundred thousand clones, of which around four fifths were seen once. The ten most abundant clones make up around 5.1% of the sample.

The germline V end is reduced by 6 bases and the J end by 6 bases; junction bases left unmatched: 13. The CDR1 and CDR2 encoded by the germline V gene are SGHVS and FQNEAQ. From the cysteine through the phenylalanine, the CDR3 covers 16 amino acids. Only CDR3 DNA is held: 48 bases, read in frame from base 1. The sequence was obtained from a woman aged 45-60 years who had recovered from COVID-19. This sequence uses TRBV7-8 and TRBJ1-2, and TRBD1 aligns with 10 junction nucleotides. Sequenced material: PBMCs or T cells enriched from blood (not recorded which). The CDR3 reads CASRQRTGGGMDGYTF. In nucleotide form, the sequence is TGTGCCAGCAGGCAACGGACAGGGGGAGGTATGGATGGCTACACCTTC.